The 7 T cell receptor beta chains below were found in one sample sequenced in a study of T-cell memory formation after mild COVID-19. TCRdb independently ran MiXCR on the 5' RACE reads; one entry per CDR3 protein. The repertoire includes roughly 310,000 distinct CDR3 sequences, approximately 15% of them detected once, and about 22% sits in the top ten. Sequencing used PBMCs or a T cell subset sorted from them (not recorded which). These receptors all stem from a man between 18 and 29 years old who had mild COVID-19 (a few samples of this study predate the infection). Cell type and time point are not known.

The chain recombines TRBV12-3 or TRBV12-4 with TRBJ2-7, with D tentatively TRBD1 (6 bases). Trimming removed 1 base from V and 4 bases from J, with 14 bases in between. This CDR3 comprises 15 residues. CDR3 nucleotide sequence: TGTGCCAGCAGTTTAGGGGCTGGACAGCTATACGAGCAGTACTTC. Its translation is CASSLGAGQLYEQYF.

The chain combines TRBV7-8 with TRBJ2-2, with D possibly TRBD1 on 6 matching bases. CDR3 length equals 15 residues. The V and J ends lost 2 bases and 6 bases respectively, with 13 bases between them. Germline CDR1 reads SGHVS; CDR2 reads FQNEAQ. CDR3 bases: TGTGCCAGCAGCTTATTACAGGGATGGGCCGGGGAGCTGTTTTTT. It is translated as CASSLLQGWAGELFF.

The chain joins TRBV2 to TRBJ1-2; weak D call: TRBD1 (5 bases). The CDR3 is 14 amino acids. V lost 6 bases, J lost 0 bases, and 11 bases lay in between. Germline V gives CDR1 SNHLY, CDR2 FYNNEI. The CDR3 region is CASRSDRSNYGYTF. CDR3 sequence (DNA): TGTGCCAGCAGATCTGACAGATCTAACTATGGCTACACCTTC.

This clonotype was seen repeatedly, ten times or more. The chain combines TRBV9 with TRBJ2-7, with D possibly being TRBD2 (6 bases). CDR1 SGDLS and CDR2 YYNGEE come from the germline V gene. The CDR3 runs to 15 residues. V was pared by 4 bases and J by 6 bases, with 20 bases between. In nucleotides, the CDR3 is TGTGCCAGCAGCCACCGCCCCGGGACTCCATTCGAGCAGTACTTC. This gives the protein CASSHRPGTPFEQYF.

This clonotype has only a few counts. V usage is TRBV9 and J usage is TRBJ1-1; D not certain. The CDR3 runs to 14 residues. CDR1 is SGDLS, CDR2 YYNGEE, per germline. The V and J ends lost 0 bases and 1 base respectively, with 7 bases between them. The CDR3 region is CASSVETANTEAFF. Written as DNA, the CDR3 is TGTGCCAGCAGCGTAGAAACAGCGAACACTGAAGCTTTCTTT.

Ten or more counts support this clonotype. The chain joins TRBV4-3 to TRBJ1-1; no firm D call. The ends were cut back, 1 base at V and 2 bases at J, with 14 bases in the middle. Germline V gives CDR1 LGHNA, CDR2 YSLEER. CDR3 size: 16 residues. DNA of the CDR3: TGCGCCAGCAGCCAAGCGACTGGATACCCTAACACTGAAGCTTTCTTT. Residues: CASSQATGYPNTEAFF.

The rearrangement links TRBV4-3 to TRBJ1-5; possible D gene TRBD1, 5 bases. The V gene's germline CDR1 is LGHNA and CDR2 YSLEER. The V and J ends lost 3 bases and 0 bases respectively, with 9 bases between them. The CDR3 loop spans 15 amino acids. CDR3 sequence: CASSQGDGSNQPQHF. The CDR3 coding sequence is TGCGCCAGCAGCCAGGGGGACGGTAGCAATCAGCCCCAGCATTTT.